Here is one T cell receptor (beta chain) with its context. This sample is drawn from a study of T cell changes during pregnancy in multiple sclerosis. TCRdb's copy holds only in-frame clones and misses some; the assay was immunoSEQ multiplex PCR. The sample yields 90,000 to 120,000 clones, around 93% seen once. Looked up from germline, CDR1 is LNHDA and CDR2 is SQIVND (reference sequence). J was trimmed by 5 bases and V by 4 bases; bases with no gene match: 9. This CDR3 is built from 16 residues. The chain combines TRBV19 with TRBJ2-7, with 12 bases identical to TRBD1. The input for sequencing was peripheral blood, taken before pregnancy. This TCR was sampled from a female donor with multiple sclerosis, enrolled in a pregnancy study. CDR3 protein: CASSTSWRDRGHEQYF. The CDR3 nucleotides read TGTGCCAGTAGTACTTCCTGGAGGGACAGGGGGCACGAGCAGTACTTC.